Listed here are 32 T cell receptor beta chains from one sample, sequenced in a study of blood T cell repertoires in COVID-19. Profiled with immunoSEQ multiplex PCR; TCRdb holds only in-frame clones, not every one. The sample shows around 180,000 clones, around 89% of them seen only once. The sequencing sample was made of peripheral blood. These receptors originate from a man in his sixties with acute or convalescent COVID-19.

The V call is TRBV27, the J call TRBJ2-7, with a tentative D call TRBD1 (6 bases). CDR3 length equals 13 residues. The ends were cut back, 6 bases at V and 3 bases at J, with 12 bases in the middle. Germline assignment: CDR1 MNHEY and CDR2 SMNVEV (reference sequence). CDR3 region: CASRKQGGYEQYV. The CDR3 nucleotides read TGTGCCAGCAGGAAACAGGGTGGCTACGAGCAGTACGTC.

This clone was counted a few times. The genes are TRBV24-1 and TRBJ2-5; 9 bases are a match to TRBD1. The germline CDR1 and CDR2 sequences are KGHDR and SFDVKD. This CDR3 is built from 14 residues. V lost 4 bases and J lost 4; bases outside the gene matches: 3. CDR3 nucleotide sequence: TGTGCCACCAGTGACACAGGGGGCTCAGAGACCCAGTACTTC. Translated: CATSDTGGSETQYF.

V usage is TRBV4-1 and J usage is TRBJ1-6, with D tentatively TRBD1 (5 bases). Germline V lookup: CDR1 MGHRA, CDR2 YSYEKL. V dropped 0 bases and J dropped 7 bases, with 13 bases sitting between them. The CDR3 is 16 residues long. The CDR3 nucleotides are TGCGCCAGCAGCCAAGATACCCAGGGAGGGAATTCACCCCTCCACTTT. This gives the protein CASSQDTQGGNSPLHF.

The chain recombines TRBV18 with TRBJ1-5; D uncertain. CDR3 length: 16 residues. The germline CDR1 and CDR2 sequences are KGHSH and LQKENI. V was trimmed by 3 bases and J by 3 bases, leaving 15 bases between them. CDR3 DNA sequence: TGTGCCAGCTCACCCCGGTTGGACTCAACCAATCAGCCCCAGCATTTT. This encodes CASSPRLDSTNQPQHF.

The chain carries TRBV6-5 and TRBJ1-2; D is ambiguous. Germline V lookup: CDR1 MNHEY, CDR2 SVGAGI. Trimming removed 6 bases at V and 13 bases at J, with 21 bases between. The CDR3 runs to 13 residues. The CDR3 protein is CASRTPGSAVCTF. CDR3 nucleotides: TGTGCCAGCAGGACCCCTGGGAGCGCGGTTTGCACCTTC.

This clone was seen only once. This sequence joins TRBV5-1 and TRBJ2-3; 9 bases align to TRBD2. Trimming at V came to 1 base and at J to 6 bases, leaving 9 bases not matched to a gene. CDR1 is SGHRS and CDR2 is YFSETQ in the germline V gene. This CDR3 is built from 16 residues. Here the CDR3 DNA reads TGCGCCAGCAGCTTGATCACTAGCGGGCCGGGGGATACGCAGTATTTT. This gives the protein CASSLITSGPGDTQYF.

The CDR3 is CASSYGTGLGYGYTF. CDR3 sequence (DNA): TGTGCCAGCAGTTACGGGACAGGGTTAGGCTATGGCTACACCTTC. V usage is TRBV6-5 and J usage is TRBJ1-2; TRBD1 aligns across 9 bases. Germline lookup yields CDR1 MNHEY and CDR2 SVGAGI. J gave up 4 bases and V 2 bases, and 5 bases lay outside the gene matches. This CDR3 contains 15 residues.

The chain is built from TRBV6-1 and TRBJ1-3; 7 bases agree with TRBD1. Germline lookup yields CDR1 MNHNS and CDR2 SASEGT. CDR3 size: 15 residues. J gave up 3 bases and V 4 bases, and 6 bases lay outside the gene matches. CDR3 sequence: CASSARWTGGNTIYF. CDR3 DNA sequence: TGTGCCAGCAGTGCTCGGTGGACAGGTGGAAACACCATATATTTT.

This clone was found once. The rearrangement links TRBV5-6 to TRBJ1-1; 8 bases are shared with TRBD1. The CDR3 totals 14 residues. The germline gives CDR1 SGHDT, CDR2 YYEEEE. The J segment lost 1 base and the V segment lost 4 bases, leaving 3 bases of the junction unmatched. The DNA of the CDR3 is TGTGCCAGCAGCCCGGGACAGGCGAACACTGAAGCTTTCTTT. Translation: CASSPGQANTEAFF.

The chain joins TRBV12-5 to TRBJ1-5; TRBD1 matches 12 bases. Per germline, CDR1 LGHNT and CDR2 FRNRAP. The trim removed 3 bases at V and 0 bases at J, leaving 9 bases unmatched. This CDR3 comprises 19 residues. As DNA, the CDR3 is TGTGCTAGTGGTTTCGACCGGGACAGGGGGCCTTATAGCAATCAGCCCCAGCATTTT. Translation: CASGFDRDRGPYSNQPQHF.

The chain couples TRBV2 to TRBJ1-2; the match to TRBD1 covers 11 bases. The CDR3 length is 14 residues. Germline-derived CDR1 and CDR2 are SNHLY and FYNNEI. V gave up 1 base and J gave up 7 bases; unmatched junction bases: 2. CDR3 nucleotide sequence: TGTGCCAGCAGTGAAGAGGGGACAGGGGGTGGCTACACCTTC. Translation gives CASSEEGTGGGYTF.

The genes are TRBV7-2 and TRBJ1-2, with a weak D call TRBD1 (5 bases). CDR1 is SGHTA, CDR2 FQGNSA, per germline. CDR3 length equals 14 residues. The germline V and J ends were trimmed by 1 base and 6 bases, with 12 bases remaining between them. The CDR3 here is CASSLDPSGDGYTF. The CDR3 bases are TGTGCCAGCAGCTTAGATCCTTCGGGGGATGGCTACACCTTC.

In its sample, this clone was seen a few times. The chain is built from TRBV30 and TRBJ1-5, with 10 bases lining up with TRBD1. This CDR3 contains 15 residues. CDR1 and CDR2 (germline): GTSNPN, SVGIG (reference sequence). The trim removed 2 bases at V and 7 bases at J, leaving 8 bases unmatched. CDR3 nucleotide sequence: TGTGCCTGGAGTCCGCCCGGGACAGGGGTACAGCCCCAGCATTTT. Translated, it gives CAWSPPGTGVQPQHF.

The chain carries TRBV20-1 and TRBJ2-1; 9 nucleotides line up with TRBD1. CDR1 is DFQATT and CDR2 is SNEGSKA in the germline V gene (reference sequence). Unmatched junction bases numbered 15, after V lost 3 bases and J lost 9 bases. CDR3 length: 16 residues. The CDR3 nucleotides read TGCAGTGCTAGTGATTTTAAGGACAGGGGATTCTCTGAGCAGTTCTTC. This translates into CSASDFKDRGFSEQFF.

A single count supports this clone. The chain uses TRBV4-1 and TRBJ1-1; 7 positions match TRBD1. In germline, CDR1 is MGHRA, CDR2 YSYEKL. V lost 1 base, J lost 4 bases, and 6 bases stayed unmatched. CDR3 size: 15 residues. CDR3 sequence (DNA): TGCGCCAGCAGCCAAGCAGGGGCAGGGGGCACTGAAGCTTTCTTT. Protein: CASSQAGAGGTEAFF.

Turning to this clone: Other nucleotide sequences from this sample produce the same CDR3. This sequence joins TRBV19 and TRBJ1-1, with a possible D match to TRBD1 (6 bases). V lost 6 bases, J lost 5 bases, and 16 bases lay in between. The CDR3 length is 14 residues. Germline CDR1 is LNHDA and CDR2 is SQIVND (reference sequence). The CDR3 bases are TGTGCCAGTAGCAGGGGTGGCCGAGGGACTGAAGCTTTCTTT. It codes for CASSRGGRGTEAFF.

Only one count was recorded for this clone. CDR3 DNA sequence: TGTGCCAGCAGTTACGGGGTCTTAGCGGGGGGTGAAAAACTGTTTTTT. Protein sequence: CASSYGVLAGGEKLFF. V gene TRBV6-5 combines with J gene TRBJ1-4; maybe TRBD1 (5 bases). The germline V and J ends were trimmed by 2 bases and 7 bases, with 17 bases remaining between them. Germline V gene data show CDR1 as MNHEY and CDR2 as SVGAGI. CDR3 length: 16 residues.

The V call is TRBV4-1, the J call TRBJ2-1; no reliable D call. CDR3 size: 13 residues. Per germline, CDR1 MGHRA and CDR2 YSYEKL. Trimming cost V 0 bases and J 8 bases, with 8 bases left between them. DNA of the CDR3: TGCGCCAGCAGCCAAGAGCCCAACTATGAGCAGTTCTTC. Translated: CASSQEPNYEQFF.

In this sample, this clone turned up once. J is TRBJ1-1 and V is TRBV9; 8 nucleotides agree with TRBD1. Per the germline V gene, CDR1 is SGDLS and CDR2 is YYNGEE. This CDR3 contains 15 residues. Unmatched junction bases numbered 10, after V lost 4 bases and J lost 5 bases. The CDR3 DNA sequence: TGTGCCAGCAGCTTAACAGGGGGATCCGATACTGAAGCTTTCTTT. The encoded protein is CASSLTGGSDTEAFF.

As regards this clone: One end of the junction does not line up with germline, which may come from a read error. This chain uses TRBV5-1 with TRBJ1-2, with no clear D. CDR1 SGHRS and CDR2 YFSETQ come from the germline V gene. The CDR3 totals 9 residues. This chain's CDR3 is CASSFRGNF. In DNA, the CDR3 is TGCGCCAGCAGCTTCCGCGGGAACTTC.

The genes are TRBV7-7 and TRBJ2-5, with D tentatively TRBD1 (6 bases). Trimming cost V 5 bases and J 4 bases, with 17 bases left between them. The CDR3 sequence is 15 residues long. CDR1 SSHAT and CDR2 FNYEAQ come from the germline V gene (reference sequence). CDR3 bases: TGTGCCAGCAGCCCCTCCACGTCCAGGGGAGAGACCCAGTACTTC. Translated, it gives CASSPSTSRGETQYF.

The chain is built from TRBV5-4 and TRBJ1-1; the D gene is possibly TRBD1 (5 bases). Germline values: CDR1 SGHNT, CDR2 YYREEE (reference sequence). Trimming pared 0 bases from V and 5 bases from J, leaving 11 bases between. This CDR3 spans 14 amino acids. The CDR3 coding sequence is TGTGCCAGCAGCTTGGAAAGGTCAGGGACTGAAGCTTTCTTT. Its protein is CASSLERSGTEAFF. The complete variable domain, with remaining parts taken from reference TRBV5-4 and TRBJ1-1, reads ETGVTQSPTHLIKTRGQQVTLRCSSQSGHNTVSWYQQALGQGPQFIFQYYREEENGRGNFPPRFSGLQFPNYSSELNVNALELDDSALYLCASSLERSGTEAFFGQGTRLTVV.

The chain combines TRBV6-5 with TRBJ1-6; 7 nucleotides match TRBD1. CDR1 and CDR2 from the germline V gene are MNHEY and SVGAGI. The CDR3 totals 14 residues. V lost 5 bases, J lost 6 bases, and 4 bases stayed unmatched. CDR3 bases: TGTGCCAGCAGTACGGACAGGATTAATTCACCCCTCCACTTT. This sequence encodes CASSTDRINSPLHF.

The chain joins TRBV11-3 to TRBJ2-1; D is ambiguous. This CDR3 spans 13 amino acids. Germline V gives CDR1 SGHNT, CDR2 YENEEA. Trimming removed 1 base at V and 6 bases at J, with 7 bases between. CDR3 coding DNA: TGTGCCAGCAGCTTAGCAACGGGCAATGAGCAGTTCTTC. Translating it yields CASSLATGNEQFF.

For this clone: Distinct nucleotide sequences in the sample also encode this CDR3. The CDR3 spells CASSPTGTEAFF. CDR3 sequence (DNA): TGTGCCAGCAGCCCGACAGGGACTGAAGCTTTCTTT. The chain uses TRBV12-3 or TRBV12-4 and TRBJ1-1; TRBD1 matches at 7 bases. V trimming: 6 bases; J trimming: 5 bases; junction bases outside the gene matches: 3. This CDR3 contains 12 residues.

The gene calls are TRBV19 and TRBJ2-6; TRBD2 aligns across 9 bases. V was clipped by 9 bases and J by 0 bases; unmatched bases: 21. Germline values: CDR1 LNHDA, CDR2 SQIVND (reference sequence). The CDR3 runs to 21 residues. Written as DNA, the CDR3 is TGTGCCAGCTCTGTCCATCTAGCGGGACCTCGGGGTCGCTCTGGGGCCAACGTCCTGACTTTC. It codes for CASSVHLAGPRGRSGANVLTF.

This clone was observed once. V usage is TRBV9 and J usage is TRBJ2-2; 9 nucleotides match TRBD1. Germline assignment: CDR1 SGDLS and CDR2 YYNGEE. V shed 4 bases, J shed 4 bases, and the junction held 5 bases outside the gene matches. The CDR3 is 15 amino acids. As DNA, the CDR3 is TGTGCCAGCAGCTCGACAGGGGGGGGCACCGGGGAGCTGTTTTTT. Amino acid sequence: CASSSTGGGTGELFF.

Here the CDR3 DNA reads TGTGCCAGCAGCTTGGCCGGGGAGCAAGAGACCCAGTACTTC. This codes for CASSLAGEQETQYF. The V call is TRBV5-6, the J call TRBJ2-5; tentative D call: TRBD2 (5 bases). CDR3 length: 14 residues. The germline CDR1 and CDR2 sequences are SGHDT and YYEEEE. V was cut by 0 bases and J by 2 bases, with 8 bases left in between. Drawing the rest from reference TRBV5-6 and TRBJ2-5, the complete variable domain is DAGVTQSPTHLIKTRGQQVTLRCSPKSGHDTVSWYQQALGQGPQFIFQYYEEEERQRGNFPDRFSGHQFPNYSSELNVNALLLGDSALYLCASSLAGEQETQYFGPGTRLLVL.

The genes are TRBV7-2 and TRBJ1-1; 7 positions agree with TRBD1. Germline CDR1 is SGHTA and CDR2 is FQGNSA. V shed 5 bases and J 8 bases; nucleotides not matched to a gene: 8. The CDR3 is 13 amino acids. CDR3 coding DNA: TGTGCCAGCAGCGCGGACAGGTCGGGAGAAGCTTTCTTT. The encoded protein is CASSADRSGEAFF.

The J gene is TRBJ1-5, the V gene TRBV5-8; 7 nucleotides align to TRBD1. Per the germline V gene, CDR1 is SGHTS and CDR2 is YDEGEE. CDR3 size: 16 residues. With 4 bases clipped from V and 3 bases from J, the junction kept 10 bases outside the gene matches. Here the CDR3 reads CASSRTTGVFNQPQHF. DNA of the CDR3: TGTGCCAGCAGCCGAACTACAGGGGTATTCAATCAGCCCCAGCATTTT.

The chain combines TRBV5-6 with TRBJ1-4; 7 bases line up with TRBD1. The CDR3 totals 15 residues. From germline, CDR1 is SGHDT and CDR2 YYEEEE. The ends lost 4 bases at V and 4 bases at J; junction bases unmatched: 7. The CDR3 DNA sequence: TGTGCCAGCAGCCTTTTGGACAGGAATAATGAAAAACTGTTTTTT. This codes for CASSLLDRNNEKLFF.

The chain uses TRBV6-5 and TRBJ1-2, with 10 bases identical to TRBD1. Unmatched junction bases numbered 15, after V lost 10 bases and J lost 7 bases. CDR1 MNHEY and CDR2 SVGAGI come from the germline V gene. This CDR3 has 15 amino acids. The CDR3 nucleotides are TGTGCCACCACCGGGACAGGGGCTCCTTTCGTTGGCTACACCTTC. Residues: CATTGTGAPFVGYTF.